This T cell receptor beta chain was obtained from a study of T cell responses to AZD1222 COVID-19 vaccine. On the study more broadly: Pooling of second doses given at about 4 or about 12 weeks was done. Study-level points and caveats: Every sample of the repertoires postdated the peak T cell response. Spike-specific TCR breadth and depth grew following two AZD1222 doses.

Repertoires were generated with immunoSEQ multiplex PCR, while TCRdb's copy carries only in-frame clones and drops some. The table lists about 120,000 clones, around 85% of them singletons. Germline loops: CDR1 MNHEY, CDR2 SVGAGI. The ends were cut back, 2 bases at V and 2 bases at J, with 7 bases in the middle. The CDR3 is made up of 14 amino acids. Of note for this clone: Its antigen is not identified.

This sequence joins TRBV6-5 and TRBJ1-3, with no clear D. The material sequenced was peripheral blood, taken on day 0 of AZD1222 vaccination. The receptor's source is an adult in good health. The CDR3 loop reads CASSYDGTGNTIYF. CDR3 sequence (DNA): TGTGCCAGCAGTTACGACGGGACTGGAAACACCATATATTTT.